What follows is one T cell receptor beta chain and its context. The protocol was immunoSEQ multiplex PCR, while the TCRdb copy is restricted to in-frame clones and leaves out a portion. The sample holds more than 85,000 clones, 85% to 90% seen once. The data originate from a study of control samples from healthy donors and cancer patients. V shed 2 bases, J shed 6 bases, and the junction held 4 bases outside the gene matches. Germline CDR1 reads MNHEY; CDR2 reads SVGAGI. The CDR3 covers 14 residues. Sample: blood. This rearrangement joins TRBV6-5 to TRBJ2-4; 7 nucleotides align to TRBD1. The receptor was isolated from a woman between 45 and 60 years old in good health. As DNA, the CDR3 is TGTGCCAGCAGTTACACGTCAGGGGGAAACATTCAGTACTTC. Translated: CASSYTSGGNIQYF.